This T cell receptor (beta chain) comes out of a study of cytomegalovirus exposure and HLA in healthy donors. With regard to this clone: Because the CDR3's place on the DNA is in doubt, the DNA is left out and the CDR3 is given as listed by TCRdb.

PCR used 60 Vbeta primers and 13 Jbeta primers. Clones were sequenced by immunoSEQ multiplex PCR, and TCRdb holds only the in-frame ones, with some missing. This sample has over 150,000 clones, with about 83% found just once. The sample comprised PBMCs. The sequence was obtained from a woman aged 25 to 39 in good health and CMV-seronegative.

The CDR3 sequence is CASSPLSVRGSSYNEQFF. The rearrangement joins TRBV7-8 to TRBJ2-1; TRBD2 is the table's D call, not checked against the DNA. Germline V gene data show CDR1 as SGHVS and CDR2 as FQNEAQ. The CDR3 adds up to 18 amino acids, both ends counted.